Detailed here is one TCR beta chain. These data belong to a study of cytomegalovirus exposure and HLA in healthy donors. PCR employed 60 Vbeta and 13 Jbeta primers. Profiling relied on immunoSEQ multiplex PCR, and the TCRdb table lists in-frame clones only, not all of them. The top ten hold about a third of the sample, which has over 70,000 clones, about 80% seen once. The germline CDR1 and CDR2 sequences are SGHTA and FQGNSA. The CDR3 extends over 14 amino acids. The genes are TRBV7-2 and TRBJ2-5, with 7 bases that match TRBD1. Matching the DNA end better, TRBJ2-7 makes the J call doubtful. This receptor was identified in a man aged 50 to 60 in good health and CMV-seropositive. Sequenced material: PBMCs. The CDR3 region is CASSHRGSAGEQYF. CDR3 bases: TGTGCCAGCAGCCACAGGGGCTCCGCCGGCGAGCAGTACTTC.